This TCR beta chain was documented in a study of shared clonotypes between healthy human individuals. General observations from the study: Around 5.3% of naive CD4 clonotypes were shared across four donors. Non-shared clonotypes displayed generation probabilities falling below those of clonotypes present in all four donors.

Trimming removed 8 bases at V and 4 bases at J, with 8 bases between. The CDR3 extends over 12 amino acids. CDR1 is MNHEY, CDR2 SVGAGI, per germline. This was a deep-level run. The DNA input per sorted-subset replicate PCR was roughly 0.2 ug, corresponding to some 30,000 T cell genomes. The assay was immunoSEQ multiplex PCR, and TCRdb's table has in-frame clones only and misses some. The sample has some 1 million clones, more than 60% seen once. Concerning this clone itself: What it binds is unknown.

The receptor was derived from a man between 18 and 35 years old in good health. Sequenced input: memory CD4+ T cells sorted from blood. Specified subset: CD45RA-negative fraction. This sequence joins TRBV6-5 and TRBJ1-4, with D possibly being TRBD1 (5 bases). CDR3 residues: CASRGGNEKLFF. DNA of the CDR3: TGTGCCAGCCGCGGGGGTAATGAAAAACTGTTTTTT.